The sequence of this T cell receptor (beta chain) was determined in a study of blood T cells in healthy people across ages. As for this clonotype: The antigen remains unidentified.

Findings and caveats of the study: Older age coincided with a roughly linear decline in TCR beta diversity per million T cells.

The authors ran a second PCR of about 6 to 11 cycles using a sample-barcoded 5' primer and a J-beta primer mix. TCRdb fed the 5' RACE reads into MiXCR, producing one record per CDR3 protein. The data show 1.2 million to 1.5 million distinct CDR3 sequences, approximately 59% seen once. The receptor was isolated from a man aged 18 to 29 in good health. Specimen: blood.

The DNA of the CDR3 is TGTGCCAGCAGTCCGATATACCTCCAGGCAGGCGGCTACACCTTC. The encoded protein is CASSPIYLQAGGYTF. This chain connects TRBV27 to TRBJ1-2; D call uncertain. V was trimmed by 5 bases and J by 8 bases, leaving 21 bases between them. The V gene's germline CDR1 is MNHEY and CDR2 SMNVEV (reference sequence). The CDR3 runs to 15 residues.